The clone carrying this T cell receptor (beta chain) was seen at least ten times. Antigen: not known. The data were obtained in a study of CD8 T cells in ankylosing spondylitis. Germline V gene lookup returns CDR1 LGHDT and CDR2 YNNKEL (reference sequence). The V end lost 0 bases, the J end lost 4 bases, and 7 bases lay between the germline ends. This CDR3 contains 14 residues. With molecular barcodes, quantitative 5'-RACE was used to make the TCR beta libraries. TCRdb reanalysed the 5' RACE reads using MiXCR and keeps one entry per CDR3 protein. The sample has approximately 220,000 distinct CDR3 sequences; roughly a tenth are singletons. Regarding the study as a whole: Characteristic, it appeared, of ankylosing spondylitis blood was a TCR beta motif of eight highly homologous variants. Earlier studies detected some motif variants in reactive arthritis synovial fluid and blood. Clones linked to disease were reported to show significant enrichment in matched ankylosing spondylitis synovial fluid.

This receptor was taken from a male donor with ankylosing spondylitis or in good health (not recorded which). The sequenced sample consisted of blood, either unsorted or a sorted T cell fraction (not recorded which). V usage is TRBV3-1 and J usage is TRBJ1-5; D remains unclear. The DNA of the CDR3 is TGTGCCAGCAGCCAAGAATGGATGAATCAGCCCCAGCATTTT. It encodes CASSQEWMNQPQHF.